A single sample gave rise to the 24 T cell receptor beta chains below, sequenced in a study of shared clonotypes between healthy human individuals. Naive CD8 cells, CD45RO-negative and positively selected for CCR7, excluded terminally differentiated effector memory CD45RA+ cells. Method: immunoSEQ multiplex PCR; TCRdb's copy keeps in-frame clones and lacks some. The sample contains around 2,100,000 clones, about 95% of which appear only once. Source material: naive CD8+ T cells sorted from blood. The receptors derive from a man aged 18-30 years in good health.

J is TRBJ2-6 and V is TRBV27; D may correspond to TRBD1 or TRBD2 (5 bases each). The V end lost 5 bases, the J end lost 1 base, and 12 bases lay between the germline ends. Germline assignment: CDR1 MNHEY and CDR2 SMNVEV (reference sequence). The CDR3 has 16 residues. CDR3 DNA sequence: TGTGCCAGCAGTACCTCTGGGGGTTCTGGGGCCAACGTCCTGACTTTC. It specifies CASSTSGGSGANVLTF.

The chain has TRBV7-9 and TRBJ1-5; 10 bases agree with TRBD1. V lost 5 bases and J lost 1; bases outside the gene matches: 8. The CDR3 contains 17 residues. CDR1 and CDR2 from the germline V gene are SEHNR and FQNEAQ (reference sequence). The CDR3 nucleotides read TGTGCCAGCAGCGAAGACAGGGGGCACGGAAGCAATCAGCCCCAGCATTTT. This encodes CASSEDRGHGSNQPQHF.

This rearrangement joins TRBV4-1 to TRBJ2-7; unclear D gene. The germline V gene encodes CDR1 MGHRA and CDR2 YSYEKL. Deletions cut 0 bases from V and 4 bases from J, with 13 bases between. The CDR3 is 15 residues long. CDR3 DNA sequence: TGCGCCAGCAGCCAAGATAAGGACCAACTTTACGAGCAGTACTTC. Its translation is CASSQDKDQLYEQYF.

CDR3 DNA sequence: TGTGCCAGCTCCGGTGGGGACGGGGCAAACTCCTACGAGCAGTACTTC. It specifies CASSGGDGANSYEQYF. This chain connects TRBV18 to TRBJ2-7; D possibly uses TRBD1 or TRBD2 (5 bases each). Trimming took off 6 bases at V and 0 bases at J, with 18 bases between the two ends. This CDR3 contains 16 residues. Germline CDR1 is KGHSH and CDR2 is LQKENI.

The V and J genes are TRBV27 and TRBJ2-1; possible D gene TRBD1, 6 bases. Germline values: CDR1 MNHEY, CDR2 SMNVEV (reference sequence). This CDR3 region has 15 residues. V lost 5 bases and J 8 bases, leaving 19 bases between the germline ends. The CDR3 sequence is CASSNPQGWVDEQFF. In DNA, the CDR3 is TGTGCCAGCAGTAACCCCCAGGGGTGGGTCGATGAGCAGTTCTTC.

The V gene is TRBV5-1, the J gene TRBJ2-1; D ambiguous. Trimming took off 2 bases at V and 7 bases at J, with 13 bases between the two ends. CDR1 is SGHRS, CDR2 YFSETQ, per germline. The CDR3 is 14 amino acids. CDR3 amino acids: CASSFAPGQNEQFF. The DNA of the CDR3 is TGCGCCAGCAGCTTCGCCCCAGGCCAAAATGAGCAGTTCTTC.

Concerning this clone: Other nucleotide sequences in the sample specify the same CDR3. This chain links TRBV7-9 with TRBJ1-1, with D possibly being TRBD1 (6 bases). Trimming stripped 4 bases from V and 1 base from J, with 10 bases between. Per germline, CDR1 SEHNR and CDR2 FQNEAQ (reference sequence). CDR3 length: 14 residues. CDR3 sequence reads: CASSSGGANTEAFF. CDR3 nucleotides: TGTGCCAGCAGCTCCGGGGGGGCGAACACTGAAGCTTTCTTT.

The chain recombines TRBV27 with TRBJ1-2; 8 bases fit TRBD1. V gave up 6 bases and J gave up 3 bases; unmatched junction bases: 9. The CDR3 has 15 residues. Germline V CDR1 and CDR2: MNHEY, SMNVEV (reference sequence). CDR3 in amino acids: CASRPRTGMDYGYTF. In DNA, the CDR3 is TGTGCCAGCAGACCTCGGACAGGGATGGACTATGGCTACACCTTC.

V gene TRBV5-4 combines with J gene TRBJ2-7; 9 bases fit TRBD2. The germline CDR1 and CDR2 sequences are SGHNT and YYREEE (reference sequence). This CDR3 has 16 residues. J was trimmed by 5 bases and V by 0 bases; bases with no gene match: 9. This chain's CDR3 is CASSLDLAGLIDEQYF. Written as DNA, the CDR3 is TGTGCCAGCAGCTTGGATCTAGCGGGATTAATCGACGAGCAGTACTTC.

This rearrangement joins TRBV13 to TRBJ2-7, with TRBD2 matching over 15 bases. Germline V gene data show CDR1 as PRHDT and CDR2 as FYEKMQ (reference sequence). V lost 5 bases and J lost 0; bases outside the gene matches: 8. The CDR3 spans 18 residues. Here the CDR3 DNA reads TGTGCCAGCAGCAGGGGACTAGCGGGAGGAGTAAGCTCCTACGAGCAGTACTTC. Translation gives CASSRGLAGGVSSYEQYF. Supplemented by reference TRBV13 and TRBJ2-7, the full variable domain reads AAGVIQSPRHLIKEKRETATLKCYPIPRHDTVYWYQQGPGQDPQFLISFYEKMQSDKGSIPDRFSAQQFSDYHSELNMSSLELGDSALYFCASSRGLAGGVSSYEQYFGPGTRLTVT.

Of note for this clone: The identical CDR3 is also encoded by other nucleotide sequences in the sample. The chain combines TRBV9 with TRBJ1-1, with D perhaps TRBD1 (5 bases). Germline-derived CDR1 and CDR2 are SGDLS and YYNGEE. The CDR3 sequence is 15 residues long. Between the trimmed V and J ends, which lost 0 bases and 0 bases, there was a span of 9 bases. Here the CDR3 reads CASSVDGGLNTEAFF. DNA for the CDR3: TGTGCCAGCAGCGTAGACGGGGGTCTGAACACTGAAGCTTTCTTT.

The chain combines TRBV4-1 with TRBJ2-7; 8 bases align to TRBD2. This CDR3 comprises 15 residues. Per the germline V gene, CDR1 is MGHRA and CDR2 is YSYEKL. Trimming took 4 bases from V and 1 from J; bases not matched to a gene: 6. The CDR3 loop reads CASSLSGTFSYEQYF. The CDR3 DNA follows: TGCGCCAGCAGCCTTAGCGGGACCTTTTCCTACGAGCAGTACTTC.

The chain is built from TRBV27 and TRBJ1-1; D is undetermined. V was clipped by 5 bases and J by 1 base, with 14 bases between them. This CDR3 is 15 amino acids long. CDR1 is MNHEY, CDR2 SMNVEV, per germline (reference sequence). CDR3 region: CASSTIRAPNTEAFF. In DNA form, the CDR3 reads TGTGCCAGCAGTACTATCCGTGCTCCGAACACTGAAGCTTTCTTT.

The chain carries TRBV19 and TRBJ2-1, with D maybe TRBD1 (7 bases). The length of the CDR3 is 14 residues. The V end was cut by 5 bases, the J end by 6 bases, with 14 bases between. Germline lookup yields CDR1 LNHDA and CDR2 SQIVND (reference sequence). The CDR3 protein is CASSLPEGANEQFF. CDR3 nucleotides: TGTGCCAGTAGTCTCCCGGAGGGGGCCAATGAGCAGTTCTTC.

The chain carries TRBV9 and TRBJ2-2, with TRBD1 identical over 7 bases. V shed 3 bases, J shed 6 bases, and the junction held 14 bases outside the gene matches. This CDR3 is 17 amino acids long. Germline CDR1 and CDR2: SGDLS and YYNGEE. Here the CDR3 reads CASSGPTAQGVAGELFF. As DNA, the CDR3 is TGTGCCAGCAGCGGACCGACCGCGCAGGGGGTAGCCGGGGAGCTGTTTTTT.

This clone was observed once. V gene TRBV5-1 combines with J gene TRBJ1-6, with 12 bases aligning to TRBD1. V shed 4 bases, J shed 3 bases, and the junction held 8 bases outside the gene matches. This CDR3 is built from 18 residues. Germline CDR1 and CDR2: SGHRS and YFSETQ. As DNA, the CDR3 is TGCGCCAGCAGCCCCTGGGGGACAGGGGGCGACTATAATTCACCCCTCCACTTT. As protein: CASSPWGTGGDYNSPLHF.

The V call is TRBV2, the J call TRBJ1-4; D unclear. Germline lookup yields CDR1 SNHLY and CDR2 FYNNEI. This CDR3 contains 13 residues. V was cut by 6 bases and J by 7 bases, with 12 bases left in between. CDR3 sequence (DNA): TGTGCCAGCAGCCGAAGGGATGGTGAAAAACTGTTTTTT. Protein product: CASSRRDGEKLFF. Drawing the rest from reference TRBV2 and TRBJ1-4, the complete variable domain is EPEVTQTPSHQVTQMGQEVILRCVPISNHLYFYWYRQILGQKVEFLVSFYNNEISEKSEIFDDQFSVERPDGSNFTLKIRSTKLEDSAMYFCASSRRDGEKLFFGSGTQLSVL.

A word on this clone: The sample has other DNA sequences that encode this CDR3 too. V usage is TRBV29-1 and J usage is TRBJ2-7, with unresolved D. This CDR3 is 12 amino acids long. Germline CDR1 reads SQVTM; CDR2 reads ANQGSEA. V was clipped by 0 bases and J by 5 bases, with 8 bases between them. The DNA of the CDR3 is TGCAGCGTTGAAGATTTGGGGAACGAGCAGTACTTC. Residues: CSVEDLGNEQYF.

This clone was seen just once. The rearrangement links TRBV19 to TRBJ2-7; no reliable D call. Per germline, CDR1 LNHDA and CDR2 SQIVND (reference sequence). V lost 3 bases and J 3 bases, leaving 12 bases between the germline ends. The CDR3 totals 14 residues. The CDR3 region has the DNA TGTGCCAGTAGTATCTACTACCAAAGCTACGAGCAGTACTTC. Translation: CASSIYYQSYEQYF.

In the case of this clone: Other nucleotide sequences in the sample specify the same CDR3. V gene TRBV4-1 combines with J gene TRBJ2-7; 7 bases are shared with TRBD2. This CDR3 spans 12 amino acids. The germline V gene encodes CDR1 MGHRA and CDR2 YSYEKL. V lost 3 bases to trimming and J lost 6 bases; unmatched junction nucleotides: 2. The CDR3 reads CASSQTGGEQYF. The CDR3 region has the DNA TGCGCCAGCAGCCAGACGGGAGGCGAGCAGTACTTC.

V is TRBV9 and J is TRBJ2-3, with D uncertain. Between the trimmed V and J ends, which lost 2 bases and 0 bases, there was a span of 13 bases. The CDR3 loop spans 16 amino acids. Germline-derived CDR1 and CDR2 are SGDLS and YYNGEE. The CDR3 nucleotides are TGTGCCAGCAGCGTCGAAGTTCTAGAGAGCACAGATACGCAGTATTTT. This gives the protein CASSVEVLESTDTQYF.

The chain uses TRBV12-5 and TRBJ2-7; maybe TRBD1 (6 bases). The CDR3 consists of 16 residues. V shed 0 bases and J shed 0 bases, with 12 bases lying between them. From germline, CDR1 is LGHNT and CDR2 FRNRAP. CDR3 region: CASGLVTRGGSYEQYF. The CDR3 DNA follows: TGTGCTAGTGGTTTGGTCACGAGAGGGGGCTCCTACGAGCAGTACTTC. Drawing the rest from reference TRBV12-5 and TRBJ2-7, the complete variable domain is DARVTQTPRHKVTEMGQEVTMRCQPILGHNTVFWYRQTMMQGLELLAYFRNRAPLDDSGMPKDRFSAEMPDATLATLKIQPSEPRDSAVYFCASGLVTRGGSYEQYFGPGTRLTVT.

As for this clone: The sample has other DNA sequences that encode this CDR3 too. This chain's CDR3 is CASSFGGGEQYF. The CDR3 region has the DNA TGTGCCAGCAGCTTCGGGGGCGGGGAGCAGTACTTC. The rearrangement links TRBV5-6 to TRBJ2-7; D is tentatively TRBD1 or TRBD2 (6 bases each). V was cut by 2 bases and J by 7 bases, with 10 bases left in between. This CDR3 has 12 amino acids. Germline V gene data show CDR1 as SGHDT and CDR2 as YYEEEE.

This clone turned up a few times. This rearrangement joins TRBV2 to TRBJ1-2, with 12 nucleotides matching TRBD1. Germline V lookup: CDR1 SNHLY, CDR2 FYNNEI. After removal of 4 bases from V and 5 bases from J, the junction contained 2 bases not matched to a gene. This CDR3 spans 14 amino acids. CDR3 DNA sequence: TGTGCCAGCAGTGCGGGACAGGGGGCTTATGGCTACACCTTC. Its protein product is CASSAGQGAYGYTF.